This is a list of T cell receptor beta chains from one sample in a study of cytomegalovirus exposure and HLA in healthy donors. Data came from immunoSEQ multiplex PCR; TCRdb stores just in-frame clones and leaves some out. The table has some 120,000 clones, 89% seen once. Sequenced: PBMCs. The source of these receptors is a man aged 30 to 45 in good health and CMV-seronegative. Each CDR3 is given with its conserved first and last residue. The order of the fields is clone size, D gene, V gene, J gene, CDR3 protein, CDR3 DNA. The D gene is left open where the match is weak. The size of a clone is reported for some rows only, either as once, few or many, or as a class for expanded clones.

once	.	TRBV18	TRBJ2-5	CASSPPWRPGQETQYF	TGTGCCAGCTCACCACCGTGGAGGCCCGGCCAAGAGACCCAGTACTTC
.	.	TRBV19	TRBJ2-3	CASSTRLRDHTDTQYF	TGTGCCAGTAGTACCCGACTACGAGACCACACAGATACGCAGTATTTT
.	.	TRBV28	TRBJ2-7	CASSFGLSAYEQYF	TGTGCCAGCAGTTTTGGACTCTCCGCCTACGAGCAGTACTTC
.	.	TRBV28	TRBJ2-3	CASSGTKTDTQYF	TGTGCCAGTTCCGGGACAAAGACAGATACGCAGTATTTT
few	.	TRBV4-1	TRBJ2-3	CASSQGMTSTDTQYF	TGCGCCAGCAGCCAAGGGATGACAAGCACAGATACGCAGTATTTT
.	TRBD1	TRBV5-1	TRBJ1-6	CASSPTGSSYNSPLHF	TGCGCCAGCAGCCCGACAGGGAGCTCCTATAATTCACCCCTCCACTTT
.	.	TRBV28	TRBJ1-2	CASSVLPYGYTF	TGTGCCAGCAGCGTACTGCCCTATGGCTACACCTTC
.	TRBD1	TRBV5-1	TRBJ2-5	CASSPDRGRVETQYF	TGCGCCAGCAGCCCGGACAGGGGGCGGGTAGAGACCCAGTACTTC
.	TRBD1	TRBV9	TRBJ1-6	CASSATQGARNSPLHF	TGTGCCAGCAGCGCAACCCAGGGGGCGCGGAATTCACCCCTCCACTTT
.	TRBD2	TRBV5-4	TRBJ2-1	CASSLFPGGSYNEQFF	TGTGCCAGCAGCTTGTTTCCGGGGGGCTCCTACAATGAGCAGTTCTTC
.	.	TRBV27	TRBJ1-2	CASSRGTVYGYTF	TGTGCCAGCAGTCGGGGGACCGTTTATGGCTACACCTTC
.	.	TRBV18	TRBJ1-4	CASSPPVQFEKLFF	TGTGCCAGCTCACCACCGGTACAATTTGAAAAACTGTTTTTT
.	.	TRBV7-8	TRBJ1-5	CASSLSLTREGNQPQHF	TGTGCCAGCAGCTTATCCTTAACCCGAGAGGGCAATCAGCCCCAGCATTTT
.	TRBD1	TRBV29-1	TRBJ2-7	CSVMGQGSSYEQYF	TGCAGCGTTATGGGACAGGGGAGCTCCTACGAGCAGTACTTC
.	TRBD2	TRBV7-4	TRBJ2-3	CASSGRGSGGPPSTDTQYF	TGTGCCAGCAGTGGAAGGGGGAGCGGGGGGCCCCCTAGCACAGATACGCAGTATTTT
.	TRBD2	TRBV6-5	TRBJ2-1	CASSSERGIRHNEQFF	TGTGCCAGCAGTTCTGAGCGGGGGATTCGCCACAATGAGCAGTTCTTC
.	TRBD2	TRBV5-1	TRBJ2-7	CASSAGGLHPLSYEQYF	TGCGCCAGCAGCGCGGGAGGACTACATCCACTCTCCTACGAGCAGTACTTC
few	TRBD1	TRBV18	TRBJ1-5	CASSRGTGDQPQHF	TGTGCCAGCTCACGTGGGACAGGGGATCAGCCCCAGCATTTT
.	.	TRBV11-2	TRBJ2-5	CASSLLGGGAKETQYF	TGTGCCAGCAGCTTATTAGGAGGGGGGGCCAAGGAGACCCAGTACTTC
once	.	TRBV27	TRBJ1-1	CASSSPRRGILGAFF	TGTGCCAGCAGTTCCCCTCGGAGGGGAATATTGGGAGCTTTCTTT
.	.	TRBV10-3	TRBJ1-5	CAISEGGYQPQHF	TGTGCCATCAGTGAGGGGGGGTACCAGCCCCAGCATTTT
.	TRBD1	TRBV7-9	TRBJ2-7	CASSPGQGRYEQYF	TGTGCCAGCAGTCCGGGACAGGGGAGATACGAGCAGTACTTC
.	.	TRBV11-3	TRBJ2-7	CASSSGETYEQYF	TGTGCCAGCAGCTCCGGGGAAACCTACGAGCAGTACTTC
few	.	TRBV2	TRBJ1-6	CATNGQNNSPLHF	TGTGCCACTAATGGACAGAATAATTCACCCCTCCACTTT
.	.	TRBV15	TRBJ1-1	CATSRDDIEAFF	TGTGCCACCAGCAGAGACGACATTGAAGCTTTCTTT
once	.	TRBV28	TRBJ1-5	CAEQGGNQPQHF	TGTGCCGAACAGGGAGGGAATCAGCCCCAGCATTTT
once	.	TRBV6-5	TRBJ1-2	CASSYGQDYGYTF	TGTGCCAGCAGTTACGGGCAGGACTATGGCTACACCTTC
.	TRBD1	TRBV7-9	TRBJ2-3	CASSSRQGPRTDTQYF	TGTGCCAGCAGCTCTAGACAGGGCCCCCGCACAGATACGCAGTATTTT
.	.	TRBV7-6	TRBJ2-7	CASSPRPDRTEQYF	TGTGCCAGCAGCCCCAGGCCCGACAGGACCGAGCAGTACTTC
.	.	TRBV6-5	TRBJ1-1	CASSSSSTRPNTEAFF	TGTGCCAGCAGTTCGTCCTCGACAAGACCGAACACTGAAGCTTTCTTT
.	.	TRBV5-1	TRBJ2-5	CASSPLVQETQYF	TGCGCCAGCAGCCCCCTCGTCCAAGAGACCCAGTACTTC
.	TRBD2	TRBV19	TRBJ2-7	CASSIGGTEQYF	TGTGCCAGTAGTATCGGGGGGACGGAGCAGTACTTC